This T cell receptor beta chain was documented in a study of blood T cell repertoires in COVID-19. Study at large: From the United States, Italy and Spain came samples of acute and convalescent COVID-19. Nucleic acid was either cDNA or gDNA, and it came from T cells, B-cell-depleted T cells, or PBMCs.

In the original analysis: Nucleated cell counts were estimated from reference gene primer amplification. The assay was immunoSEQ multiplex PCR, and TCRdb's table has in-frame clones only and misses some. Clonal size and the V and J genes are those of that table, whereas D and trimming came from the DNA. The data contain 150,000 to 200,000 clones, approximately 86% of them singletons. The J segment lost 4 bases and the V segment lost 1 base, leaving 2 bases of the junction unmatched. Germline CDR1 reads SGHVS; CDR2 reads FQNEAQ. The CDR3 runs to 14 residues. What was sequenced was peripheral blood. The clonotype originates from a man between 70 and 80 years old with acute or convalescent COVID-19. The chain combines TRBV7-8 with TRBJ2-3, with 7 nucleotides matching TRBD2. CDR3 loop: CASSLGGSSDTQYF. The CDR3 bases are TGTGCCAGCAGCTTAGGCGGGAGCTCAGATACGCAGTATTTT.